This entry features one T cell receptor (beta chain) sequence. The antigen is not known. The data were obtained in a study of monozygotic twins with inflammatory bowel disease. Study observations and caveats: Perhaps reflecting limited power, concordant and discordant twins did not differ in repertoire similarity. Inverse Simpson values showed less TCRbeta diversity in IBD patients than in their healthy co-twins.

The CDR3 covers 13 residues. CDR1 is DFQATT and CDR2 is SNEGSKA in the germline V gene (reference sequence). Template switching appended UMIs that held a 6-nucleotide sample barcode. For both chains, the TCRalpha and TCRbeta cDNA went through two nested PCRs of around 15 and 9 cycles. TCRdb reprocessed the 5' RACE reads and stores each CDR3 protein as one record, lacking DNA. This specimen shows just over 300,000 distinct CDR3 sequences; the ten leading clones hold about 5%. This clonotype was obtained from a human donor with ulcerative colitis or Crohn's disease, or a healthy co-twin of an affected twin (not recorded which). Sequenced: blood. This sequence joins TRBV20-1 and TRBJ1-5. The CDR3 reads CSAISVSNQPQHF.